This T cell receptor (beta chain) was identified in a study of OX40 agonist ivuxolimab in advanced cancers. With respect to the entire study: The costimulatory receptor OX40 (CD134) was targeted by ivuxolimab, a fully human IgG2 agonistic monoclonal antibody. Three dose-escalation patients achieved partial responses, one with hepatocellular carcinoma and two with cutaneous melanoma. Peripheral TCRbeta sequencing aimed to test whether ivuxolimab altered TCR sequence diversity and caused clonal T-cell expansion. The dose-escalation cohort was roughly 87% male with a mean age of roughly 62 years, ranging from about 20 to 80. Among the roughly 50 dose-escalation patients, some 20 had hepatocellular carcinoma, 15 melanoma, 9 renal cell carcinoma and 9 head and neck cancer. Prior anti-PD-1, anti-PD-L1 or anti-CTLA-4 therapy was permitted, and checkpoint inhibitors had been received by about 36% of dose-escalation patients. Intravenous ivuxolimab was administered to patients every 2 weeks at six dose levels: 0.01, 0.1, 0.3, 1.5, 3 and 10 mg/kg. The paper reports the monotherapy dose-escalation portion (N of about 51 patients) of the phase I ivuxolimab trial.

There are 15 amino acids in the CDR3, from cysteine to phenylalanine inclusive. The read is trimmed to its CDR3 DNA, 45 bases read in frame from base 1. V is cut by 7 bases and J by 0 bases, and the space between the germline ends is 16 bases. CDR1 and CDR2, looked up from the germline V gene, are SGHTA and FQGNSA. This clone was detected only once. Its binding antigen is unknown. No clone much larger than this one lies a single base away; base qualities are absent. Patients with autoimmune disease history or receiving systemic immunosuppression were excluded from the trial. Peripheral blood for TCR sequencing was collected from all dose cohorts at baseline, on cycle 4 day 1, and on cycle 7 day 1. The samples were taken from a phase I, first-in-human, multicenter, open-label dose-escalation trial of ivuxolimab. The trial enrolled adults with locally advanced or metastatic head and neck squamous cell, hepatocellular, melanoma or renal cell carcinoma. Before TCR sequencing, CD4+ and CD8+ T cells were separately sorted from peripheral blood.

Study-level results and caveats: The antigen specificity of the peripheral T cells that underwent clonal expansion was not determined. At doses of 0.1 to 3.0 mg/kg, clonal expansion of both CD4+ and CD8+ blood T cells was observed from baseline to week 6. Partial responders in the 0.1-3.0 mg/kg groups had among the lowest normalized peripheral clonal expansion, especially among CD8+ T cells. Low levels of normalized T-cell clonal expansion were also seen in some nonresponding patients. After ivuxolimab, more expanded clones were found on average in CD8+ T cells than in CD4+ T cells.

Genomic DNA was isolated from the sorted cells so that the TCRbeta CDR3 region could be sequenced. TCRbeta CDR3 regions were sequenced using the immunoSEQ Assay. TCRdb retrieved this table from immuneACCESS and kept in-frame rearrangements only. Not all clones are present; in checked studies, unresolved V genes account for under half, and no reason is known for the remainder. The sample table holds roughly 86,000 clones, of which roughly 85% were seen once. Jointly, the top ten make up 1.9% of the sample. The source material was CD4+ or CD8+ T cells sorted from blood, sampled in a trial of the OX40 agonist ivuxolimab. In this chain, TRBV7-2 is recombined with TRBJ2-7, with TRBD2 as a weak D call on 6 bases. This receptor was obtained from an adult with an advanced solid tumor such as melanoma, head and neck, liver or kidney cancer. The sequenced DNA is TGTGCCAGCACCCCGGGGGTGCTCCTCTCCTACGAGCAGTACTTC. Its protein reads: CASTPGVLLSYEQYF.